The entry below gives a single T cell receptor beta chain sequence along with its context. In Seattle, patients joined the study during active infection and were tracked longitudinally. The V end was cut by 2 bases, the J end by 10 bases, with 18 bases between. The germline CDR1 and CDR2 sequences are SGHTA and FQGTGA. The CDR3 covers 15 residues. This sample is part of a study of blood T cell repertoires in COVID-19. The overall study: T cells, B-cell-depleted T cells, or PBMCs supplied cDNA or gDNA.

Methods used by the authors: Reference gene primer amplification in the assay estimated nucleated cell counts. TCRdb keeps only in-frame clones here, not all; method: immunoSEQ multiplex PCR. From that table come the V and J calls and clone size; the DNA was used to work out D and trimming. This table holds roughly 150,000 clones, more than 65% found once. The V and J genes are TRBV7-3 and TRBJ2-1; possibly TRBD2 for D (5 bases). The origin of this receptor is a woman aged 55-70 years with COVID-19, enrolled during active disease. What was sequenced was peripheral blood. CDR3 sequence: CASSLDYPLGREQFF. Here the CDR3 DNA reads TGTGCCAGCAGCTTAGACTATCCTTTGGGTAGGGAGCAGTTCTTC.